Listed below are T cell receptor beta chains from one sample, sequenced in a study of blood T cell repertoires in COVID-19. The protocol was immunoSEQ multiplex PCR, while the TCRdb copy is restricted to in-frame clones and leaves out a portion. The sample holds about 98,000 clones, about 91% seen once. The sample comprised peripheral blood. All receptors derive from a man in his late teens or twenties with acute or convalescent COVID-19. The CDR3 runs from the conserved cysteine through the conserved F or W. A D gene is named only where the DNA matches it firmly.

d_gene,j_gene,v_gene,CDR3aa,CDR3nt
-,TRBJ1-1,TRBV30,CAWSRREGSAFF,TGTGCCTGGAGTAGGCGTGAGGGATCAGCTTTCTTT
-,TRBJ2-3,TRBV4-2,CASSTQRSQGADTQYF,TGTGCCAGCAGCACTCAAAGGTCACAGGGTGCCGATACGCAGTATTTT
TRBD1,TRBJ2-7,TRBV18,CASSPPGQPYEQYF,TGTGCCAGCTCACCACCGGGACAGCCTTACGAGCAGTACTTC
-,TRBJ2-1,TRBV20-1,CSALGQEQFF,TGCAGTGCCCTAGGCCAAGAGCAGTTCTTC
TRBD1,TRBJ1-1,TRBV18,CASSGTGGTEAFF,TGTGCCAGCTCTGGGACAGGCGGCACTGAAGCTTTCTTT
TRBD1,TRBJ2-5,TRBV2,CASSEEGAQTQYF,TGTGCCAGCAGTGAAGAGGGGGCGCAGACCCAGTACTTC
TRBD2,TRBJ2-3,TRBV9,CASSLAGVTTDTQYF,TGTGCCAGCTCCCTAGCGGGGGTCACCACAGATACGCAGTATTTT
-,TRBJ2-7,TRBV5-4,CASSLAQGTIYEQYF,TGTGCCAGCAGCTTGGCCCAGGGCACCATCTACGAGCAGTACTTC
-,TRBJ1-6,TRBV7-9,CASSFRAGYNSPLHF,TGTGCCAGCAGCTTTAGGGCAGGGTATAATTCACCCCTCCACTTT
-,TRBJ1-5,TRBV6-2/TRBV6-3,CASSQRAGAANQPQHF,TGTGCCAGCAGTCAACGGGCAGGGGCAGCGAATCAGCCCCAGCATTTT
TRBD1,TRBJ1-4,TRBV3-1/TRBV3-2,CASSRDRGATNEKLFF,TGTGCCAGCAGCCGGGACAGGGGAGCTACTAATGAAAAACTGTTTTTT
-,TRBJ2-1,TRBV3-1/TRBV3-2,CASSLRLLGKNEQFF,TGTGCCAGCAGCCTACGACTTCTAGGAAAGAATGAGCAGTTCTTC
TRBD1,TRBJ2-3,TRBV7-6,CASSSGDRGSTDTQYF,TGTGCCAGCAGCTCCGGCGACAGGGGTAGCACAGATACGCAGTATTTT